This passage covers 10 T cell receptor beta chains from one sample sequenced in a study of blood T cell repertoires in COVID-19. The method was immunoSEQ multiplex PCR; TCRdb's version includes in-frame clones alone and lacks a portion of them. The data contain 220,000 or so clones, 80% to 85% of them singletons. Sequencing was carried out using peripheral blood. The source is an older woman with acute or convalescent COVID-19.

The V gene is TRBV21-1, the J gene TRBJ1-1; the table's D call TRBD1 went unverified against the DNA. TRBV21-1 is a documented pseudogene. The CDR3 has 16 amino acids. The CDR3 DNA reads TGTGCCAGCAGCAAATCGCAAGGGACAGGGGCCACTGAAGCTTTCTTT. This codes for CASSKSQGTGATEAFF.

The CDR3, as DNA: TGCAGCGTTGAAGCCAGTAACACTGAAGCTTTCTTT. Translated: CSVEASNTEAFF. The J gene is TRBJ1-1, the V gene TRBV29-1; D unresolved. The length of the CDR3 is 12 residues. Germline V lookup: CDR1 SQVTM, CDR2 ANQGSEA. Trimming pared 1 base from V and 2 bases from J, leaving 5 bases between.

Concerning this clone: The junction and the germline gene differ at one end; a read error may be behind it. This sequence joins TRBV11-3 and TRBJ2-3; D is unresolved. Germline V gene data show CDR1 as SGHNT and CDR2 as YENEEA. The CDR3 runs 15 residues. The CDR3 sequence: CASSLGPGKTDTQYF. The CDR3 region has the DNA TGTGCCAGCAGTTTAGGACCAGGCAAGACAGATACGCAGTATTTT.

The V call is TRBV5-1, the J call TRBJ1-4; a possible D gene is TRBD1 (6 bases). Germline CDR1 is SGHRS and CDR2 is YFSETQ. Trimming stripped 2 bases from V and 6 bases from J, with 11 bases between. CDR3 size: 14 residues. This CDR3 is CASSLQQGDEKLFF. CDR3 coding DNA: TGCGCCAGCAGCTTACAACAGGGAGATGAAAAACTGTTTTTT. The full variable domain, rest sourced from reference TRBV5-1 and TRBJ1-4, is KAGVTQTPRYLIKTRGQQVTLSCSPISGHRSVSWYQQTPGQGLQFLFEYFSETQRNKGNFPGRFSGRQFSNSRSEMNVSTLELGDSALYLCASSLQQGDEKLFFGSGTQLSVL.

This clone was found a few times. The DNA of the CDR3 is TGTGCCACCAGCAGAGACCCAGTCTATGGCTACACCTTC. Protein sequence: CATSRDPVYGYTF. V gene TRBV15 combines with J gene TRBJ1-2; no clear D. Trimming stripped 0 bases from V and 4 bases from J, with 6 bases between. The CDR3 consists of 13 residues. Germline-derived CDR1 and CDR2 are LNHNV and YYDKDF (reference sequence).

DNA for the CDR3: TGTGCCAGTAGTATAGGACTCCAATTCACAGATACGCAGTATTTT. Its protein is CASSIGLQFTDTQYF. The chain joins TRBV19 to TRBJ2-3, with no clear D. Germline loops: CDR1 LNHDA, CDR2 SQIVND (reference sequence). The CDR3 contains 15 residues. Trimming left V 1 base short and J 2 bases short, with 10 bases between.

The gene calls are TRBV19 and TRBJ1-2; a weak D match, TRBD1 (6 bases). Per germline, CDR1 LNHDA and CDR2 SQIVND (reference sequence). This CDR3 has 13 amino acids. V was shortened by 3 bases and J by 4 bases, with 9 bases between the two germline ends. As DNA, the CDR3 is TGTGCCAGTAGTATCGACAGGAGCTATGGCTACACCTTC. The encoded protein is CASSIDRSYGYTF. The full variable domain, with the rest looked up from reference TRBV19 and TRBJ1-2, is DGGITQSPKYLFRKEGQNVTLSCEQNLNHDAMYWYRQDPGQGLRLIYYSQIVNDFQKGDIAEGYSVSREKKESFPLTVTSAQKNPTAFYLCASSIDRSYGYTFGSGTRLTVV.

This clone has a handful of counts. The J gene is TRBJ2-5, the V gene TRBV21-1; the D call TRBD2 from the table was never checked on the DNA. TRBV21-1 is designated a pseudogene. The CDR3 has 13 residues. CDR3 bases: TGTGCCAGCAGCAAAGTTCGGAGAGAGACCCAGTACTTC. Translating it yields CASSKVRRETQYF.

The chain is built from TRBV2 and TRBJ2-5, with a possible D match to TRBD2 (7 bases). The CDR3 is made up of 15 amino acids. The V gene lost 4 bases and the J gene lost 5 bases, with 17 bases spanning the gap. Germline CDR1 is SNHLY and CDR2 is FYNNEI. DNA for the CDR3: TGTGCCAGCAGTGGATTGGGGAGGGGGTTGGAGACCCAGTACTTC. It is translated as CASSGLGRGLETQYF.

The CDR3 DNA reads as TGCGCCAGCAGCCGAGGGGAGGGCGGGGAGCTGTTTTTT. Its translation is CASSRGEGGELFF. The rearrangement links TRBV4-3 to TRBJ2-2, with TRBD2 matching over 7 bases. The trim removed 4 bases at V and 7 bases at J, leaving 3 bases unmatched. Per germline, CDR1 LGHNA and CDR2 YSLEER. The CDR3 is 13 amino acids.